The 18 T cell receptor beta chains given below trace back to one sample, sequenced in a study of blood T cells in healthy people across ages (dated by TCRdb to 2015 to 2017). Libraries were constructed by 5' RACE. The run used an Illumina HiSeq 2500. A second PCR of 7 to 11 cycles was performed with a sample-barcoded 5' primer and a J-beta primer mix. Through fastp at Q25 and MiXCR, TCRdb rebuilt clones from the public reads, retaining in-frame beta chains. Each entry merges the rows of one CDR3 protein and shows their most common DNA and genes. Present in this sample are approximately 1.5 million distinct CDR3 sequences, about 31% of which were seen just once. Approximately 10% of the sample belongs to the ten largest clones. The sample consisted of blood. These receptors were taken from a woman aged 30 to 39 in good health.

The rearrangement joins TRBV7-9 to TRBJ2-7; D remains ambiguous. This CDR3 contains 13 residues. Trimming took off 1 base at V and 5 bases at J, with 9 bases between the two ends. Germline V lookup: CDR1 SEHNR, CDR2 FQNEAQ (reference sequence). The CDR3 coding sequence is TGTGCCAGCAGCTTAGTTAATGTCCACGAGCAGTACTTC. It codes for CASSLVNVHEQYF.

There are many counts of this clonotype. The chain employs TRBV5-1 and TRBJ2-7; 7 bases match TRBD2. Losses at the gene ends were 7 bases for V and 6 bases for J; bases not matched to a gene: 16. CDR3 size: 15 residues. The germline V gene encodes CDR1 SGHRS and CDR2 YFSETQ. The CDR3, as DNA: TGCGCCAGCCGGGGGGACGGTACCCTTGGTCTCGAGCAGTACTTC. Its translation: CASRGDGTLGLEQYF.

This CDR3 reads CASGRGRPGMAKNIQYF. DNA for the CDR3: TGTGCCAGCGGAAGGGGGCGGCCAGGAATGGCCAAAAACATTCAGTACTTC. This chain joins TRBV2 and TRBJ2-4, with 7 bases lining up with TRBD1. The CDR3 loop spans 17 amino acids. Per the germline V gene, CDR1 is SNHLY and CDR2 is FYNNEI. J was trimmed by 1 base and V by 8 bases; bases with no gene match: 14.

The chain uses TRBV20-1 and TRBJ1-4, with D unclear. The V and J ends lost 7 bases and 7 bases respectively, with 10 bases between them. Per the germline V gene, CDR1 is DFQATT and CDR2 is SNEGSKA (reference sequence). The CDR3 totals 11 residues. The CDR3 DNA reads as TGCAGTGTTCCAGGAAGTGAAAAACTGTTTTTT. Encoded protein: CSVPGSEKLFF.

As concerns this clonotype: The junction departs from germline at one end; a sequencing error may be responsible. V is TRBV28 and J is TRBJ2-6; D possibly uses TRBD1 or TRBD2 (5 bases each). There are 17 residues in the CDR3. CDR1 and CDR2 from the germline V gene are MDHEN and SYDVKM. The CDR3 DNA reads TGTGCCAGCAGTTTCGGGCCTTTTCGGGGTGGGGCCAACGTCCCGACTTTC. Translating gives CASSFGPFRGGANVPTF.

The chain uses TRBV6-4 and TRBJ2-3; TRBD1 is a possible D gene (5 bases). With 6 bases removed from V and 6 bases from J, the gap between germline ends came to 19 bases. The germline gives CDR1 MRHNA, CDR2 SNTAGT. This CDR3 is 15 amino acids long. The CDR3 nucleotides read TGTGCCAGCAGCGCCCAAGGGGTCCCCGGGGATACGCAGTATTTT. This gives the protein CASSAQGVPGDTQYF.

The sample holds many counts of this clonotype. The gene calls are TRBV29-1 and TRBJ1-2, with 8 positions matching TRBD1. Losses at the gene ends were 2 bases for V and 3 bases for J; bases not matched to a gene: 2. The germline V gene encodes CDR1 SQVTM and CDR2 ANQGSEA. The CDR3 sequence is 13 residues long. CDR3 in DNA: TGCAGCGTTGAACCGGGACAGGACTATGGCTACACCTTC. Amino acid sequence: CSVEPGQDYGYTF.

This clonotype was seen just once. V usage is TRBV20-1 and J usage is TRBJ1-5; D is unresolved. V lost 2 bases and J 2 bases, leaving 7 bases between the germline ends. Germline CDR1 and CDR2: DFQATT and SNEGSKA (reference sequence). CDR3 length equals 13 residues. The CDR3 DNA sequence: TGCAGTGCTAGACCCCTTGGCAATCAGCCCCAGCATTTT. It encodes CSARPLGNQPQHF.

The CDR3 DNA reads as TGTGCCAGCAGCGCCTGGGACGGTGACAATGAGCAGTACTTC. It yields the protein CASSAWDGDNEQYF. V usage is TRBV9 and J usage is TRBJ2-5, with D possibly called TRBD1 or TRBD2 (5 bases each). V was clipped by 3 bases and J by 11 bases, with 20 bases between them. In germline, CDR1 is SGDLS, CDR2 YYNGEE. This CDR3 has 14 amino acids. Filled out from reference TRBV9 and TRBJ2-5, the complete variable domain reads DSGVTQTPKHLITATGQRVTLRCSPRSGDLSVYWYQQSLDQGLQFLIQYYNGEERAKGNILERFSAQQFPDLHSELNLSSLELGDSALYFCASSAWDGDNEQYFGPGTRLLVL.

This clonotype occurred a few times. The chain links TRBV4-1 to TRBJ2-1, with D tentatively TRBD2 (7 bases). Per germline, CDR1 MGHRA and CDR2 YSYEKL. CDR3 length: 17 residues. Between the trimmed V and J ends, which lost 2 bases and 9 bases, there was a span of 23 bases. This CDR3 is CASSQSLGGGQIGEQFF. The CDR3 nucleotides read TGCGCCAGCAGCCAATCCTTAGGGGGGGGCCAGATCGGTGAGCAGTTCTTC.

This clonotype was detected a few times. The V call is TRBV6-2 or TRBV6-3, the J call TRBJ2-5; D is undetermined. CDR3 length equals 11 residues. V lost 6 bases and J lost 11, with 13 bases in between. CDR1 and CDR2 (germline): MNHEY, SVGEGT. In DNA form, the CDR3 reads TGTGCCAGCAGCCAAGCGACTGAGCAGTACTTC. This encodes CASSQATEQYF.

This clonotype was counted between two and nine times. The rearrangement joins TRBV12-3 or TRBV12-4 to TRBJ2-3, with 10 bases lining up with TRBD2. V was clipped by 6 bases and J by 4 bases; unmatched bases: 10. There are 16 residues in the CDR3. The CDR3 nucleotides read TGTGCCAGCAGAAGGGTTAGCGGGGGGAGCGCAGATACGCAGTATTTT. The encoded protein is CASRRVSGGSADTQYF.

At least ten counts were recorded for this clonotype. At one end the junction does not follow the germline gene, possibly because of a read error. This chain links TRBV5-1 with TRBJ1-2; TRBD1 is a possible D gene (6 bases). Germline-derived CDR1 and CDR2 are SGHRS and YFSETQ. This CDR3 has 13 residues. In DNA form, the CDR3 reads TGTGCCAGCAGCTTGGAGGGGGACTATGGCTACACCTTC. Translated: CASSLEGDYGYTF.

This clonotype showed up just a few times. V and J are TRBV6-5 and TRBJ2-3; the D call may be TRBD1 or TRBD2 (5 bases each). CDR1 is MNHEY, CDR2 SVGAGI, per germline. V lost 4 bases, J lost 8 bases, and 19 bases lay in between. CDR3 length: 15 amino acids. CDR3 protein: CASSLGTDRVGTQYF. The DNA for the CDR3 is TGTGCCAGCAGTTTGGGGACGGATCGAGTGGGTACGCAGTATTTT.

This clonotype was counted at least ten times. The CDR3 DNA reads TGTGCCAGCAGCGCACGGGACAGGGGGATGGACGAGCAGTACTTC. Its protein is CASSARDRGMDEQYF. The chain links TRBV13 to TRBJ2-7; 11 bases fit TRBD1. CDR3 length: 15 amino acids. CDR1 is PRHDT, CDR2 FYEKMQ, per germline (reference sequence). Trimming at V came to 5 bases and at J to 5 bases, leaving 8 bases not matched to a gene. Full variable domain (remainder filled in from reference TRBV13 and TRBJ2-7): AAGVIQSPRHLIKEKRETATLKCYPIPRHDTVYWYQQGPGQDPQFLISFYEKMQSDKGSIPDRFSAQQFSDYHSELNMSSLELGDSALYFCASSARDRGMDEQYFGPGTRLTVT.

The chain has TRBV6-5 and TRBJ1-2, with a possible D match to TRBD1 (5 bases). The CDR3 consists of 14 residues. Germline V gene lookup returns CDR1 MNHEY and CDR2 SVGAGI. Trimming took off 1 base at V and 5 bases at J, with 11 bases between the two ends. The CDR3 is CASSYLRGPYGYTF. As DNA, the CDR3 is TGTGCCAGCAGTTACTTGAGGGGACCATATGGCTACACCTTC.

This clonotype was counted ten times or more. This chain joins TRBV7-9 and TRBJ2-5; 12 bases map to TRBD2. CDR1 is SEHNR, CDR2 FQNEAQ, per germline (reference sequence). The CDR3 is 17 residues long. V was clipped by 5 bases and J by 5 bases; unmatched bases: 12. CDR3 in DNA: TGTGCCAGCAGCCGAACCAGGACTAGCGGGATGAATGAGACCCAGTACTTC. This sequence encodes CASSRTRTSGMNETQYF.

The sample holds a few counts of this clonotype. The CDR3 DNA follows: TGCGCCAGCAGATCAGACAGGGCGGCCGGGGAGCTGTTTTTT. Its protein product is CASRSDRAAGELFF. The V call is TRBV10-1, the J call TRBJ2-2, with TRBD1 identical over 7 bases. The germline gives CDR1 WNHNN, CDR2 SYGVQD (reference sequence). This CDR3 has 14 residues. With 6 bases clipped from V and 6 bases from J, the junction kept 7 bases outside the gene matches.